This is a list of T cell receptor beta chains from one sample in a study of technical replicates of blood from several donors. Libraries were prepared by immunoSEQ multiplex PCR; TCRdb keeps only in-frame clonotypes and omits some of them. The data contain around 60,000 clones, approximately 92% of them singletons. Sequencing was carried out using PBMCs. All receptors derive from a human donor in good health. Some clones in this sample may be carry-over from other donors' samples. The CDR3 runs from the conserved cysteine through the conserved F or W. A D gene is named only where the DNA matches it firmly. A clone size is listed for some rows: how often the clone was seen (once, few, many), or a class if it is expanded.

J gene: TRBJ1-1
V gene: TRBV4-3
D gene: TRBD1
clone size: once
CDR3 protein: CASSQQGANTEAFF
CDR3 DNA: TGCGCCAGCAGCCAACAGGGGGCAAACACTGAAGCTTTCTTT

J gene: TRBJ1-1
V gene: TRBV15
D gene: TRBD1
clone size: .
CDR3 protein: CATSRDSGQGNTEAFF
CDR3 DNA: TGTGCCACCAGCAGAGATTCGGGACAGGGGAACACTGAAGCTTTCTTT

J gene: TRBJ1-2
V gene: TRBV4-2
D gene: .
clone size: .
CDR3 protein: CASSQDLTVPYGYTF
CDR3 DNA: TGTGCCAGCAGCCAAGATCTTACAGTACCCTATGGCTACACCTTC

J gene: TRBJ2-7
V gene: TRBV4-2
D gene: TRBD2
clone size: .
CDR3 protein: CASSQAATSDYEQYF
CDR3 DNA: TGTGCCAGCAGCCAAGCTGCGACTAGCGATTACGAGCAGTACTTC

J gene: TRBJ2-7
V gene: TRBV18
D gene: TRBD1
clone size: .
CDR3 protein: CASSPAGTGPYEQYF
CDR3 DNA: TGTGCCAGCTCACCTGCCGGGACAGGGCCCTACGAGCAGTACTTC

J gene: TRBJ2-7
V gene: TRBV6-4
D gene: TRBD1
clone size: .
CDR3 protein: CASKKDRGDAYEQYF
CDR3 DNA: TGTGCCAGCAAGAAGGACAGGGGTGACGCCTACGAGCAGTACTTC

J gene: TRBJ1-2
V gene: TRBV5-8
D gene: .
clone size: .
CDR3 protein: CASSNFRDTKNYGYTF
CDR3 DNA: TGTGCCAGCAGCAACTTCCGGGACACGAAAAACTATGGCTACACCTTC

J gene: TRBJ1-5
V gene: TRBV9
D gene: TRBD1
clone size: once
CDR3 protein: CASSVTDRDWQPQHF
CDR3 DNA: TGTGCCAGCAGCGTAACTGACAGGGATTGGCAGCCCCAGCATTTT

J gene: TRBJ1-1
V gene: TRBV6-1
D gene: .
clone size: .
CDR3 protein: CASSTLATEAFF
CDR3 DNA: TGTGCCAGCAGCACGTTGGCCACTGAAGCTTTCTTT

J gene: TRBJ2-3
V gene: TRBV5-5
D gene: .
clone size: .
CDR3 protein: CASSLEWGSTDTQYF
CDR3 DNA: TGTGCCAGCAGCTTGGAATGGGGCAGCACAGATACGCAGTATTTT

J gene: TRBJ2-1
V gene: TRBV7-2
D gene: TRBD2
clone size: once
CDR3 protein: CASSFTSVTEQFF
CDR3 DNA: TGTGCCAGCAGCTTTACTAGCGTCACCGAGCAGTTCTTC

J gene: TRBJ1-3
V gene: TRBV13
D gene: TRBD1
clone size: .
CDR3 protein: CASSLGDRGTGNTIYF
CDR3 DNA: TGTGCCAGCAGCCTAGGGGACAGGGGGACTGGAAACACCATATATTTT

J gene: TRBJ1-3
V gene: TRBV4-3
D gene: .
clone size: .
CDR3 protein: CASSQPGISGNTIYF
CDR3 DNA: TGCGCCAGCAGCCAGCCAGGGATCTCTGGAAACACCATATATTTT

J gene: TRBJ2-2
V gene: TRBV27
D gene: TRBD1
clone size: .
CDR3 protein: CASRRGPNTGELFF
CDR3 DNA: TGTGCCAGCAGGAGGGGGCCGAACACCGGGGAGCTGTTTTTT

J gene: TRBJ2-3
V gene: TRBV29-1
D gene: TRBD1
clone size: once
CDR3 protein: CSSGTGTDTQYF
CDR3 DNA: TGCAGCTCAGGGACAGGCACAGATACGCAGTATTTT

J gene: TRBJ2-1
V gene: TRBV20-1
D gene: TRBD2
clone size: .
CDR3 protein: CSASREEQFF
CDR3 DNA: TGCAGTGCTTCGCGGGAGGAGCAGTTCTTC

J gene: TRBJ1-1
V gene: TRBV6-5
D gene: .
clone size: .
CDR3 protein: CASSYGQNTEAFF
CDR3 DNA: TGTGCCAGCAGTTACGGACAGAACACTGAAGCTTTCTTT

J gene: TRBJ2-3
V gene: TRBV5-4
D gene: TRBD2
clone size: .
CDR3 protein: CASSLVTSEQDTQYF
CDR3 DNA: TGTGCCAGCAGCTTGGTGACTAGCGAGCAAGATACGCAGTATTTT

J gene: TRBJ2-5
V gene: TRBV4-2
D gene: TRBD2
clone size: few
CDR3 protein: CASSQEPGIAGGETQYF
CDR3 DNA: TGTGCCAGCAGCCAAGAACCGGGGATAGCGGGAGGAGAGACCCAGTACTTC

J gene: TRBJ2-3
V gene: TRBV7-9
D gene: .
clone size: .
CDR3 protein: CASSLQGSSTDTQYF
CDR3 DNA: TGTGCCAGCAGCTTGCAGGGATCAAGCACAGATACGCAGTATTTT

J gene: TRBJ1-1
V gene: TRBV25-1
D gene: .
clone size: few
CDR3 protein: CASSESNRWNTEAFF
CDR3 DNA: TGTGCCAGCAGTGAATCGAACAGGTGGAACACTGAAGCTTTCTTT

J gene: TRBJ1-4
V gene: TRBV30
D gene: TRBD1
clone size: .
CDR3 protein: CAWSGPTGVNEKLFF
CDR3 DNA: TGTGCCTGGAGTGGCCCCACAGGGGTGAATGAAAAACTGTTTTTT

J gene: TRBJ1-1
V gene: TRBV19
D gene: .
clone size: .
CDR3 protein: CASSAYSGNAEAFF
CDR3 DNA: TGTGCCAGTAGTGCCTACAGTGGCAACGCTGAAGCTTTCTTT

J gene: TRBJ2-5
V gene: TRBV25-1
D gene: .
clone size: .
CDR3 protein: CASSEAGEGETQYF
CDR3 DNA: TGTGCCAGCAGTGAGGCAGGGGAGGGTGAGACCCAGTACTTC

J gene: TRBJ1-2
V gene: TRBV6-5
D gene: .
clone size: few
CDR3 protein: CASSRQGGVGYTF
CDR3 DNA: TGTGCCAGCAGCAGGCAGGGTGGGGTTGGCTACACCTTC

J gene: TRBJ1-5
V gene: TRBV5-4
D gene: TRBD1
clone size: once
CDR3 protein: CASSTGGAGQPQHF
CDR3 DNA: TGTGCCAGCAGCACAGGGGGCGCGGGTCAGCCCCAGCATTTT

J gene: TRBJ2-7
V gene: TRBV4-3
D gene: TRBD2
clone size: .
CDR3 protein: CASSQDFSSGSYEQYF
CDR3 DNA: TGCGCCAGCAGCCAAGACTTCTCTAGCGGGAGCTACGAGCAGTACTTC

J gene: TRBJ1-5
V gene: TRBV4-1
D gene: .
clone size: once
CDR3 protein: CASSQEDPSSGRWQPQHF
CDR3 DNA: TGCGCCAGCAGCCAAGAGGACCCATCGAGCGGGAGGTGGCAGCCCCAGCATTTT

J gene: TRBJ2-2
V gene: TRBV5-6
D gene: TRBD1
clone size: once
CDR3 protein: CASTPRDRGAGELFF
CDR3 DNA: TGTGCCAGCACCCCCCGGGACAGGGGTGCCGGGGAGCTGTTTTTT

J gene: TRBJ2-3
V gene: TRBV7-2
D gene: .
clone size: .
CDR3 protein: CASSFRESDTQYF
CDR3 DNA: TGTGCCAGCAGCTTTCGCGAGTCGGATACGCAGTATTTT

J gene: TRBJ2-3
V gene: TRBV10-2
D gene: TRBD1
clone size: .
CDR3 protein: CASSEQGGDTQYF
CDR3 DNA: TGCGCCAGCAGTGAACAGGGGGGAGATACGCAGTATTTT

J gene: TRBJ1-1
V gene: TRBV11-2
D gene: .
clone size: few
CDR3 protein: CASSPRKGGGGYTEAFF
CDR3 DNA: TGTGCCAGCAGCCCCCGAAAAGGCGGCGGGGGTTACACTGAAGCTTTCTTT

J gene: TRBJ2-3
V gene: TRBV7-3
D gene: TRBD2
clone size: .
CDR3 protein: CASSLDSLGRGGDTQYF
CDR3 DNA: TGTGCCAGCAGCCTTGACTCGCTGGGGAGGGGAGGAGATACGCAGTATTTT

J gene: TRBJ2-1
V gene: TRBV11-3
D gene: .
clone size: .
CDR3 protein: CASSLDKGTYNEQFF
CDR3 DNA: TGTGCCAGCAGCTTAGACAAGGGGACCTACAATGAGCAGTTCTTC

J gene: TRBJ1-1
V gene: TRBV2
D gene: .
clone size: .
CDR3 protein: CASSIRRENTEAFF
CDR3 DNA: TGTGCCAGCAGTATTCGGCGGGAGAACACTGAAGCTTTCTTT

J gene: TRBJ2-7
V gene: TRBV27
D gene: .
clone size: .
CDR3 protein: CASSLSWRSSYPYEQYF
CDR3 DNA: TGTGCCAGCAGTTTATCATGGAGGAGCAGTTACCCCTACGAGCAGTACTTC

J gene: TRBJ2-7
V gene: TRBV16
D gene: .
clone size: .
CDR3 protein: CASSQFGGRDYEQYF
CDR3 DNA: TGTGCCAGCAGCCAATTCGGTGGCAGGGATTACGAGCAGTACTTC

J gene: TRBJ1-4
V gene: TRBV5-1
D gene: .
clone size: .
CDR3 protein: CASTEGPTTNEKLFF
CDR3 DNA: TGCGCCAGCACGGAGGGGCCTACAACTAATGAAAAACTGTTTTTT

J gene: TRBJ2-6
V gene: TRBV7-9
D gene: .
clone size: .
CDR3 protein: CASSWPGDSSGANVLTF
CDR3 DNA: TGTGCCAGCAGCTGGCCGGGGGATAGCTCTGGGGCCAACGTCCTGACTTTC

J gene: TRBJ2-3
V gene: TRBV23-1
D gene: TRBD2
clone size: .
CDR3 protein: CASSQSTGGSDTQYF
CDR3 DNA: TGCGCCAGCAGTCAATCGACGGGAGGCTCGGATACGCAGTATTTT

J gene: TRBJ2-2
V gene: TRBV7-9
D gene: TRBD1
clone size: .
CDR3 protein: CASSQTGVPNTGELFF
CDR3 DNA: TGTGCCAGCAGTCAAACAGGGGTTCCGAACACCGGGGAGCTGTTTTTT

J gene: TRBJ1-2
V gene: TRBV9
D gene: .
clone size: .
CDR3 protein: CASTPQSEVYGYTF
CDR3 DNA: TGTGCCAGCACCCCCCAATCCGAGGTCTATGGCTACACCTTC

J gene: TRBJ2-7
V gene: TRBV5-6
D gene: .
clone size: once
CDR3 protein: CASSLVQGYEQYF
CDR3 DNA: TGTGCCAGCAGCTTGGTCCAGGGCTACGAGCAGTACTTC

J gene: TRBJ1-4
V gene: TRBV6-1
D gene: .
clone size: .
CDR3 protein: CADRRANEKLFF
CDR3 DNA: TGTGCCGACCGGCGGGCAAATGAAAAACTGTTTTTT

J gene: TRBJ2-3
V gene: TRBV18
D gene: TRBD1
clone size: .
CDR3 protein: CASSPPGQSTDTQYF
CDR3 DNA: TGTGCCAGCTCACCTCCGGGACAGTCCACAGATACGCAGTATTTT

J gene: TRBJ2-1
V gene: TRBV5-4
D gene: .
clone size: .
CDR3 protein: CASSLASPGPAEQFF
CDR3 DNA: TGTGCCAGCAGCTTGGCTAGCCCAGGACCGGCTGAGCAGTTCTTC

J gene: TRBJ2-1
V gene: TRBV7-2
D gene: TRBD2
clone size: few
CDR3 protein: CASSLSSGLANEQFF
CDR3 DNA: TGTGCCAGCAGCTTAAGTTCGGGACTAGCAAATGAGCAGTTCTTC

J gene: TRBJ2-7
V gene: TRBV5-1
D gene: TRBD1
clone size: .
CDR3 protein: CASSSGTDSYEQYF
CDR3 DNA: TGCGCCAGCAGCTCCGGGACAGACTCCTACGAGCAGTACTTC

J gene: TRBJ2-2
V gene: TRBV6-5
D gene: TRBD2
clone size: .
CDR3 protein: CASRRLAGGELFF
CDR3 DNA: TGTGCCAGCAGGCGACTAGCTGGCGGGGAGCTGTTTTTT

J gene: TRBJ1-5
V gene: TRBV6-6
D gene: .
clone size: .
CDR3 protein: CASSSRQPQHF
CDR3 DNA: TGTGCCAGCAGTTCCAGACAGCCCCAGCATTTT

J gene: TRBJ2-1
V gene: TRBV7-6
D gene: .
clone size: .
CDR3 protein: CASSLVGLPYNEQFF
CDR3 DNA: TGTGCCAGCAGCTTAGTAGGACTACCATACAATGAGCAGTTCTTC

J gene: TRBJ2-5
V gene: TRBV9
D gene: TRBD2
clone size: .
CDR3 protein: CASSVTSHQETQYF
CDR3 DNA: TGTGCCAGCAGCGTGACTAGCCACCAAGAGACCCAGTACTTC

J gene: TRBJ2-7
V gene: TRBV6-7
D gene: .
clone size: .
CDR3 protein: CASPLLPIRGDEQYF
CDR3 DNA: TGTGCCAGCCCCCTCTTACCCATCAGGGGGGACGAGCAGTACTTC

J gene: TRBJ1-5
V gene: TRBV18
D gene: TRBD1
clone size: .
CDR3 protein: CASSRQGSNQPQHF
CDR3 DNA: TGTGCCAGCTCAAGACAGGGGTCTAATCAGCCCCAGCATTTT

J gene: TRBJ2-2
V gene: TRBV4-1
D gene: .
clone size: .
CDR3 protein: CASSQTLARGTGELFF
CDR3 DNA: TGCGCCAGCAGCCAAACACTAGCCCGGGGCACCGGGGAGCTGTTTTTT